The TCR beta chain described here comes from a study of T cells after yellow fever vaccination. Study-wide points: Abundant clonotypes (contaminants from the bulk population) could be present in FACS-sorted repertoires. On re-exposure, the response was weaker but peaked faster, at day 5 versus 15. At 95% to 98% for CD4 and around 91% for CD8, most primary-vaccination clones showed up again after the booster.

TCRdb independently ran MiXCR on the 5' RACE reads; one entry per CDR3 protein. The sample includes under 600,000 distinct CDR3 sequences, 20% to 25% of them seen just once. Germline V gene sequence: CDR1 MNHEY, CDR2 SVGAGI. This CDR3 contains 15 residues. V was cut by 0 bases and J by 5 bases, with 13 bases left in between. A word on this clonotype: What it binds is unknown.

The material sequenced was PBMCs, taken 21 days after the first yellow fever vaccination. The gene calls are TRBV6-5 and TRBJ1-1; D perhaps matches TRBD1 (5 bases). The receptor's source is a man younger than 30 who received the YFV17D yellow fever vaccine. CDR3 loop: CASSYSGGVRTEAFF. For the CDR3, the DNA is TGTGCCAGCAGTTACTCTGGGGGGGTAAGGACTGAAGCTTTCTTT.